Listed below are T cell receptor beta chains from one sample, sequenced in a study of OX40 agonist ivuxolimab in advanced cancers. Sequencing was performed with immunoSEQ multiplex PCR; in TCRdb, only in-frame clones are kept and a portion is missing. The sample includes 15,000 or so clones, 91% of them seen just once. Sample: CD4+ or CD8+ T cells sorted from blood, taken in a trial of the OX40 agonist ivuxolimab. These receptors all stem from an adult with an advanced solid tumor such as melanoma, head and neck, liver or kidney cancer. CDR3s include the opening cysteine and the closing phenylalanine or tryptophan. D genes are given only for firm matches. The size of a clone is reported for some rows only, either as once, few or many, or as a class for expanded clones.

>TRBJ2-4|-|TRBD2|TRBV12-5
CASGSPGGGWKNIQYF
TGTGCTAGTGGTTCGCCGGGGGGAGGGTGGAAAAACATTCAGTACTTC
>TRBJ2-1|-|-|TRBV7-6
CASSLSGSGEQFF
TGTGCCAGCAGCTTAAGTGGCAGCGGTGAGCAGTTCTTC
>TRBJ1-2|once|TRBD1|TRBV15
CATEDRAYYGYTF
TGTGCCACCGAGGACAGGGCGTACTATGGCTACACCTTC
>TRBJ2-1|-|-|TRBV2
CASSEVKSNEQFF
TGTGCCAGCAGTGAAGTAAAGAGCAATGAGCAGTTCTTC
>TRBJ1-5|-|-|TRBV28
CASSSGIRQPQHF
TGTGCCAGCAGCTCAGGGATACGTCAGCCCCAGCATTTT
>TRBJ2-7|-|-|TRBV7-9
CASRDISYEQYF
TGTGCCAGCCGGGACATTTCCTACGAGCAGTACTTC
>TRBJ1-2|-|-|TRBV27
CASSLGGNGYTF
TGTGCCAGTAGTTTAGGAGGGAATGGCTACACCTTC
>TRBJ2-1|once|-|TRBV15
CATSSDNPGVQGNEQFF
TGTGCCACCAGCAGTGACAACCCGGGGGTACAAGGGAATGAGCAGTTCTTC
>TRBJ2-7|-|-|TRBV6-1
CASSEGQLYEQYF
TGTGCCAGCAGTGAAGGGCAGCTCTACGAGCAGTACTTC
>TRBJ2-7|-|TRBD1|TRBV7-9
CASRGLGQGTYEQYF
TGTGCCAGCAGGGGTTTGGGACAGGGGACCTACGAGCAGTACTTC
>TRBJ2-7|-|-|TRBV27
CASSRHVGEQYF
TGTGCCAGCAGCCGACATGTCGGCGAGCAGTACTTC
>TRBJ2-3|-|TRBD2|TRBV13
CASSLYILAGGRADTQYF
TGTGCCAGCAGCTTGTATATCCTAGCGGGAGGGAGAGCAGATACGCAGTATTTT
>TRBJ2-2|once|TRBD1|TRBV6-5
CASSTGDMNTGELFF
TGTGCCAGCAGTACAGGGGACATGAACACCGGGGAGCTGTTTTTT
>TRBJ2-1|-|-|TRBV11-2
CASSLEPHNEQFF
TGTGCCAGCAGCTTAGAACCTCACAATGAGCAGTTCTTC
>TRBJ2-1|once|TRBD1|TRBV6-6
CASSWDRSYNEQFF
TGTGCCAGCAGTTGGGACAGATCCTACAATGAGCAGTTCTTC
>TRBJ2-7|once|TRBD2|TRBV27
CASNPGGDEQYF
TGTGCCAGCAATCCGGGGGGTGACGAGCAGTACTTC
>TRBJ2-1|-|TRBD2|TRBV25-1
CASSELLAGADSYNEQFF
TGTGCCAGCAGTGAATTACTAGCGGGAGCGGACTCCTACAATGAGCAGTTCTTC
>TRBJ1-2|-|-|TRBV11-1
CASSLGVGEAYGYTF
TGTGCCAGCAGCTTAGGTGTTGGAGAGGCGTATGGCTACACCTTC
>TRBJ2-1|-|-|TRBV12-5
CASGPPGTSYNEQFF
TGTGCTAGTGGCCCCCCCGGGACAAGTTACAATGAGCAGTTCTTC
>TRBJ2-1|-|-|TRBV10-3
CAIKGVPHEQFF
TGTGCCATCAAGGGTGTCCCCCATGAGCAGTTCTTC
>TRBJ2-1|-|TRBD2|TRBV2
CAIRLAGIYNEQFF
TGTGCCATCCGACTAGCGGGCATCTACAATGAGCAGTTCTTC
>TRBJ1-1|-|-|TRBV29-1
CSVGGSPSPEAFF
TGCAGCGTTGGGGGCAGCCCTTCCCCTGAAGCTTTCTTT
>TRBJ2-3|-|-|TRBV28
CASSPSWGGMDTQYF
TGTGCCAGCAGTCCATCGTGGGGCGGGATGGATACGCAGTATTTT
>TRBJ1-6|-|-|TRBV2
CASSVKGGGYNSPLHF
TGTGCCAGCAGTGTTAAGGGGGGCGGCTATAATTCACCCCTCCACTTT
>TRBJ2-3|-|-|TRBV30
CAWTAGTDTQYF
TGTGCCTGGACCGCCGGCACAGATACGCAGTATTTT
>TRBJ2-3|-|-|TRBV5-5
CASSSVVEADTQYF
TGTGCCAGCAGCTCTGTTGTGGAGGCAGATACGCAGTATTTT
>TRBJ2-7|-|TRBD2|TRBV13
CASSGGLVYEQYF
TGTGCCAGCAGCGGGGGACTAGTCTACGAGCAGTACTTC
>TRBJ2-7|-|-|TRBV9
CASSGEDKDYEQYF
TGTGCCAGCAGCGGAGAAGACAAGGACTACGAGCAGTACTTC
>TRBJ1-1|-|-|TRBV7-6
CASSLSKNTEAFF
TGTGCCAGCAGCTTATCGAAGAACACTGAAGCTTTCTTT
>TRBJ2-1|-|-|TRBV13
CASSPGRRINEQFF
TGTGCCAGCAGCCCAGGCCGGAGGATCAATGAGCAGTTCTTC
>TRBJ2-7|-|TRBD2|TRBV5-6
CASSLGPGLAGGFFKF
TGTGCCAGCAGCTTGGGGCCGGGACTAGCGGGAGGGTTCTTTAAGTTC
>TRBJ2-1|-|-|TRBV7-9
CASGDNEQFF
TGTGCCTCTGGCGACAATGAGCAGTTCTTC
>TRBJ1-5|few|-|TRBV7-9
CASSFTSGGDQPQHF
TGTGCCAGCAGCTTTACCTCGGGTGGGGATCAGCCCCAGCATTTT
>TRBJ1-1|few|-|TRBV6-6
CASWQGSTEAFF
TGTGCCAGCTGGCAGGGAAGTACTGAAGCTTTCTTT
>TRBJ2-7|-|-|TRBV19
CASSMYPGASYEQYF
TGTGCCAGTAGTATGTACCCAGGGGCCTCCTACGAGCAGTACTTC
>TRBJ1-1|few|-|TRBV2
CASSAPNTEAFF
TGTGCCAGCAGTGCACCCAACACTGAAGCTTTCTTT
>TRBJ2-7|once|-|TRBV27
CASNLLGLGDEQYF
TGTGCCAGCAACCTACTAGGGCTCGGGGACGAGCAGTACTTC
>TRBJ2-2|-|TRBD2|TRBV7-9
CASSFELTQGGGETGELFF
TGTGCCAGCAGCTTCGAATTGACCCAGGGCGGGGGGGAGACCGGGGAGCTGTTTTTT
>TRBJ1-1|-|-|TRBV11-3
CASSLGQGFTEAFF
TGTGCCAGCAGCTTAGGCCAGGGATTCACTGAAGCTTTCTTT
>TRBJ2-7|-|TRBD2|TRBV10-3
CAVGVREGEGYEQYF
TGTGCCGTCGGAGTTCGGGAGGGAGAGGGCTACGAGCAGTACTTC
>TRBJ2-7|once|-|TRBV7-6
CASSPRDGEQYF
TGTGCCAGCAGCCCCCGGGACGGCGAGCAGTACTTC
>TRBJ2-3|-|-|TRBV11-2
CASHSTARGTDTQYF
TGTGCCAGCCACTCGACAGCGAGGGGAACAGATACGCAGTATTTT